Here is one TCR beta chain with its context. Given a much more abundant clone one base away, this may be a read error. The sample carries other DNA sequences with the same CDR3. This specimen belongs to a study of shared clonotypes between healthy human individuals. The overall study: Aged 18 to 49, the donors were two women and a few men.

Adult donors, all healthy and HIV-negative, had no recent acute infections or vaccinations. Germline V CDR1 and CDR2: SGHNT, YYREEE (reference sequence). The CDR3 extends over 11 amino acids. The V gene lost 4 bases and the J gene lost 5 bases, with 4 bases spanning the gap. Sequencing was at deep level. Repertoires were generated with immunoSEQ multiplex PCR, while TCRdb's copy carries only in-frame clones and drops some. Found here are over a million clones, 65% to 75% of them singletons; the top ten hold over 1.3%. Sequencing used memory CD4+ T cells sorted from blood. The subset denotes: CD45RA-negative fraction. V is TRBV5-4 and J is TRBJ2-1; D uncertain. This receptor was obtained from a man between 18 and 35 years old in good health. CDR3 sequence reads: CASSLNNEQFF. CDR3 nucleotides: TGTGCCAGCAGCCTCAACAATGAGCAGTTCTTC.